Each of the 19 T cell receptor beta chains below was sequenced from the same sample in a study of blood T cell repertoires in COVID-19. TCRdb's copy holds only in-frame clones and misses some; the assay was immunoSEQ multiplex PCR. The table records some 240,000 clones, 80% to 90% of them present only once. The sequencing sample was made of peripheral blood. The receptor source for this set is a woman between 40 and 55 years old who had recovered from COVID-19.

The rearrangement uses TRBV6-5 and TRBJ2-1; no firm D call. This CDR3 contains 13 residues. Per the germline V gene, CDR1 is MNHEY and CDR2 is SVGAGI. The V end lost 0 bases, the J end lost 7 bases, and 7 bases lay between the germline ends. This CDR3 is CASSYSRGNEQFF. In DNA, the CDR3 is TGTGCCAGCAGTTACTCGAGAGGAAATGAGCAGTTCTTC.

The J gene is TRBJ1-4, the V gene TRBV18, with D tentatively TRBD1 (5 bases). The germline gives CDR1 KGHSH, CDR2 LQKENI. Trimming removed 3 bases from V and 0 bases from J, with 17 bases in between. The CDR3 extends over 18 amino acids. The CDR3 bases are TGTGCCAGCTCACCGGGCGGACAATCCTTTGCAACTAATGAAAAACTGTTTTTT. Translation: CASSPGGQSFATNEKLFF.

The chain uses TRBV6-6 and TRBJ1-2, with D possibly TRBD1 on 5 matching bases. V was shortened by 3 bases and J by 7 bases, with 12 bases between the two germline ends. CDR1 is MNHNY and CDR2 is SVGAGI in the germline V gene (reference sequence). The CDR3 is 13 amino acids. CDR3: CASSYRGEGGYTF. The CDR3 DNA reads TGTGCCAGCAGTTATCGGGGGGAAGGTGGCTACACCTTC.

V gene TRBV19 combines with J gene TRBJ2-1, with 8 positions matching TRBD1. Germline CDR1 LNHDA, CDR2 SQIVND (reference sequence). The V and J ends lost 6 bases and 4 bases, in that order; junction bases with no gene match: 8. This CDR3 has 15 amino acids. The CDR3 DNA follows: TGTGCCAGTAGCACGCCGGGACAGGTGTACAATGAGCAGTTCTTC. Residues: CASSTPGQVYNEQFF.

This chain connects TRBV29-1 to TRBJ2-4, with a weak D call TRBD1 (7 bases). With 5 bases removed from V and 9 bases from J, the gap between germline ends came to 14 bases. CDR3 length: 12 residues. Germline V gives CDR1 SQVTM, CDR2 ANQGSEA. The CDR3 nucleotides read TGCAGCGTTTCTTATCAGGGGGGCATTCAGTACTTC. This gives the protein CSVSYQGGIQYF.

The J gene is TRBJ1-1, the V gene TRBV5-1; TRBD1 agrees at 9 bases. The CDR3 is 15 amino acids. Per germline, CDR1 SGHRS and CDR2 YFSETQ. J was trimmed by 5 bases and V by 6 bases; bases with no gene match: 11. The CDR3 DNA reads as TGCGCCAGCACCCCGGCCGGGACAGGGAGGACTGAAGCTTTCTTT. It encodes CASTPAGTGRTEAFF.

The chain recombines TRBV28 with TRBJ1-2, with 7 bases lining up with TRBD1. CDR3 length equals 13 residues. Germline CDR1 is MDHEN and CDR2 is SYDVKM. With 8 bases clipped from V and 4 bases from J, the junction kept 7 bases outside the gene matches. CDR3 residues: CASGPTGPYGYTF. The CDR3 region has the DNA TGTGCCAGCGGACCGACAGGGCCCTATGGCTACACCTTC.

In this sample, this clone turned up a few times. V usage is TRBV4-1 and J usage is TRBJ1-2; D unresolved. The germline V gene encodes CDR1 MGHRA and CDR2 YSYEKL. Trimming pared 0 bases from V and 7 bases from J, leaving 15 bases between. The CDR3 is 15 amino acids. This chain's CDR3 is CASSQDGGRRSGYTF. The CDR3 DNA reads as TGCGCCAGCAGCCAAGATGGCGGCAGGAGGAGTGGCTACACCTTC.

V gene TRBV28 combines with J gene TRBJ1-6, with 10 bases fitting TRBD1. The ends lost 3 bases at V and 10 bases at J; junction bases unmatched: 6. Germline-derived CDR1 and CDR2 are MDHEN and SYDVKM. The CDR3 runs to 15 residues. The CDR3 nucleotides read TGTGCCAGCAGTTTGTATGACAGGGGGCAATCACCCCTCCACTTT. Protein sequence: CASSLYDRGQSPLHF.

The V gene is TRBV12-3 or TRBV12-4, the J gene TRBJ2-7, with TRBD1 matching over 12 bases. Germline trimming cut 6 bases from V and 6 bases from J; bases unmatched to any gene: 3. This CDR3 has 13 residues. The CDR3 DNA reads as TGTGCCAGCAGGGGACAGGGGGCGGGCGAGCAGTACTTC. This sequence encodes CASRGQGAGEQYF.

CDR3 DNA sequence: TGTGCCAGCAGTTATGGACAGGGGTTGGCTTTCTTT. This translates into CASSYGQGLAFF. This chain links TRBV5-6 with TRBJ1-1; TRBD1 matches at 9 bases. Looked up from germline, CDR1 is SGHDT and CDR2 is YYEEEE. Losses at the gene ends were 5 bases for V and 11 bases for J; bases not matched to a gene: 7. This CDR3 is built from 12 residues. The full variable domain, rest sourced from reference TRBV5-6 and TRBJ1-1, is DAGVTQSPTHLIKTRGQQVTLRCSPKSGHDTVSWYQQALGQGPQFIFQYYEEEERQRGNFPDRFSGHQFPNYSSELNVNALLLGDSALYLCASSYGQGLAFFGQGTRLTVV.

The rearrangement uses TRBV18 and TRBJ1-3; 7 bases are a match to TRBD1. With V trimmed by 4 bases and J by 0 bases, 12 bases remained unmatched. CDR3 length: 18 amino acids. Per germline, CDR1 KGHSH and CDR2 LQKENI. CDR3 in amino acids: CASSHRPGQFSSGNTIYF. In DNA, the CDR3 is TGTGCCAGCTCACACCGTCCGGGACAGTTTAGCTCTGGAAACACCATATATTTT.

J is TRBJ1-2 and V is TRBV7-2, with 9 bases fitting TRBD1. The length of the CDR3 is 14 residues. The germline gives CDR1 SGHTA, CDR2 FQGNSA. J gave up 6 bases and V 5 bases, and 7 bases lay outside the gene matches. Here the CDR3 DNA reads TGTGCCAGCAGCCCCTCGACAGGGGGGGATGGCTACACCTTC. This gives the protein CASSPSTGGDGYTF.

This sequence joins TRBV6-6 and TRBJ1-1; weak D call: TRBD1 (6 bases). The CDR3 totals 12 residues. V was trimmed by 8 bases and J by 9 bases, leaving 16 bases between them. Germline CDR1 MNHNY, CDR2 SVGAGI (reference sequence). The CDR3 DNA follows: TGTGCCAGCGCGCTCGTAGGGGACAAAGCTTTCTTT. Translation: CASALVGDKAFF.

CDR3 sequence: CASSNTYGTSGGTAKNIQYF. The DNA for the CDR3 is TGTGCCAGCAGTAACACGTACGGGACTAGCGGGGGTACAGCCAAAAACATTCAGTACTTC. The V call is TRBV2, the J call TRBJ2-4; 14 bases line up with TRBD2. The trim removed 5 bases at V and 0 bases at J, leaving 12 bases unmatched. CDR1 SNHLY and CDR2 FYNNEI come from the germline V gene. The CDR3 covers 20 residues.

The CDR3 reads CASKGAHYGYTF. As DNA, the CDR3 is TGTGCCAGCAAGGGGGCACACTATGGCTACACCTTC. The V gene is TRBV27, the J gene TRBJ1-2; 7 positions match TRBD1. In germline, CDR1 is MNHEY, CDR2 SMNVEV (reference sequence). Trimming took 7 bases from V and 3 from J; bases not matched to a gene: 2. This CDR3 is 12 amino acids long.

The count of this clone is one. The gene calls are TRBV5-1 and TRBJ1-1; D possibly corresponds to TRBD1 (6 bases). This CDR3 contains 12 residues. In germline, CDR1 is SGHRS, CDR2 YFSETQ. Trimming pared 2 bases from V and 10 bases from J, leaving 12 bases between. CDR3 bases: TGCGCCAGCAGCTTACAGGGTATCGTAGCTTTCTTT. As protein: CASSLQGIVAFF.

The chain couples TRBV7-2 to TRBJ2-7; 13 positions match TRBD2. V was pared by 4 bases and J by 4 bases, with 13 bases of the junction left unmatched. Germline-derived CDR1 and CDR2 are SGHTA and FQGNSA. The CDR3 length is 18 residues. CDR3 bases: TGTGCCAGCAGCTCACTAGCGGGGGGGCCGGTAGACAAGTACGAGCAGTACTTC. This translates into CASSSLAGGPVDKYEQYF.

This sequence joins TRBV18 and TRBJ1-1; D is unclear. V lost 3 bases to trimming and J lost 6 bases, with 8 bases between them. The CDR3 loop spans 12 amino acids. Germline CDR1 reads KGHSH; CDR2 reads LQKENI. The CDR3 sequence is CASSPTESEAFF. The CDR3, as DNA: TGTGCCAGCTCACCCACCGAGTCTGAAGCTTTCTTT. The entire variable domain, with the rest obtained from reference TRBV18 and TRBJ1-1, is as follows: NAGVMQNPRHLVRRRGQEARLRCSPMKGHSHVYWYRQLPEEGLKFMVYLQKENIIDESGMPKERFSAEFPKEGPSILRIQQVVRGDSAAYFCASSPTESEAFFGQGTRLTVV.